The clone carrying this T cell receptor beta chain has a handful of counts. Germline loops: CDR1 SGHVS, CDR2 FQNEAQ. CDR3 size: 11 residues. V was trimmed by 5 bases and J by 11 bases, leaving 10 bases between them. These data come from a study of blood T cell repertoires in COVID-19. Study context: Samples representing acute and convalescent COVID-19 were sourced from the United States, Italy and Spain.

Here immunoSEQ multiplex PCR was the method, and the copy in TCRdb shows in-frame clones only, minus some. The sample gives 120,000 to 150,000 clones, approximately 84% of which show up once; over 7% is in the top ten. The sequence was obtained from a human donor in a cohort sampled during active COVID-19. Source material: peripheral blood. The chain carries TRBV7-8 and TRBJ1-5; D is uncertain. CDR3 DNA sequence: TGTGCCAGCAGCCTCGGAGGGTCCCAGCATTTT. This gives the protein CASSLGGSQHF.